This entry concerns a single TCR beta chain. The germline V and J ends were trimmed by 4 bases and 2 bases, with 12 bases remaining between them. CDR1 SGHTA and CDR2 FQGNSA come from the germline V gene. The CDR3 totals 14 residues. The data stem from a study of technical replicates of blood from a few donors. TCRdb's table, derived via immunoSEQ multiplex PCR, lists solely in-frame clones and lacks some. This sample yields under 95,000 clones, of which around 94% are seen a single time; roughly 0.25% belongs to the top ten. The TCR sequence derives from a human donor in good health. This chain connects TRBV7-2 to TRBJ2-7; D might be TRBD2 (7 bases). Source material: T cells isolated from PBMCs. The CDR3 DNA follows: TGTGCCAGCAGCTCGGGGGGCGGGACCTACGAGCAGTACTTC. This translates into CASSSGGGTYEQYF.